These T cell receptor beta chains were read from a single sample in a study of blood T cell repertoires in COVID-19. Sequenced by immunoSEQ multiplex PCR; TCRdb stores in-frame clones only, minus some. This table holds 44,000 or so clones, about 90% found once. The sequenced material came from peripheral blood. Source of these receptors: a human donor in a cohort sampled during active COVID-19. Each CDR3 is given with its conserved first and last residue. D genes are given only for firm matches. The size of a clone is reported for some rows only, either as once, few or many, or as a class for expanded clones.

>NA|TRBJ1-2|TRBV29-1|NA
TGCAGCGTCGAACGAACGGGAGGCTACACCTTC
CSVERTGGYTF
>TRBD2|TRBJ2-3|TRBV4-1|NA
TGCGCCAGCAGCCAAGCTCTAGCGGGGAAACACACAGATACGCAGTATTTT
CASSQALAGKHTDTQYF
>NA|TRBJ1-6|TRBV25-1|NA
TGTGCCAGCAGTGACAGAATATATTCACCCCTCCACTTT
CASSDRIYSPLHF
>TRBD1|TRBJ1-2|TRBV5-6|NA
TGTGCCAGCAGCGGTATGGGACAGCAACTCTATGGCTACACCTTC
CASSGMGQQLYGYTF
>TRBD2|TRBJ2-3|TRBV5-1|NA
TGCGCCAGCAGCACGGTTAGCGGGGGAACAGATACGCAGTATTTT
CASSTVSGGTDTQYF
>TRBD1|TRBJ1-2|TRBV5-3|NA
TGTGCCAGAAGCTGCCGGGACAGGGAGTATGGGGGCTACACCTTC
CARSCRDREYGGYTF
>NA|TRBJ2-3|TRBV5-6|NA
TGTGCCAGCAGCTCCCGCGGGTCGGCAGATACGCAGTATTTT
CASSSRGSADTQYF
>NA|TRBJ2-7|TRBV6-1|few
TGTGCCAGCAGTGAAACAGGGTTTCACACCTACGAGCAGTACTTC
CASSETGFHTYEQYF
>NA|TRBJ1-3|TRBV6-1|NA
TGTGCCAGCAGTGAAGGACACTTCTCTGGAAACACCATATATTTT
CASSEGHFSGNTIYF
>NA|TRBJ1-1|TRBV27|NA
TGTGCCAGCAGCATCCGTCGGGCGCGGGGAGTGAACACTGAAGCTTTCTTT
CASSIRRARGVNTEAFF
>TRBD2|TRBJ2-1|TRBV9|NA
TGTGCCAGCAGCGTGTTAGCGGGGTACAATGAGCAGTTCTTC
CASSVLAGYNEQFF
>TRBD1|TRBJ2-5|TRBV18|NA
TGTGCCAGCTCACCACCACAGGGGCGGCAAGAGACCCAGTACTTC
CASSPPQGRQETQYF
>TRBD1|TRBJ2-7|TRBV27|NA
TGTGCCAGCAGTCAGACAGGGGGGTCCTACGAGCAGTACTTC
CASSQTGGSYEQYF
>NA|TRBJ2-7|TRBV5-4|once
TGTGCCAGCAGCTCCGGGACATCCTACGAGCAGTACTTC
CASSSGTSYEQYF
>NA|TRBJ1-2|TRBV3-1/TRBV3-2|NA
TGTGCCAGCAGCCAAGATGGGGGGAGGGTTGGCTACACCTTC
CASSQDGGRVGYTF
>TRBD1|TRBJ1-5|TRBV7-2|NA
TGTGCCAGCAGCTTTCGACAGGGTCCTAATCAGCCCCAGCATTTT
CASSFRQGPNQPQHF
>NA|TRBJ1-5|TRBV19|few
TGTGCCAGTAGTAAAGGGGTGAATCAGCCCCAGCATTTT
CASSKGVNQPQHF
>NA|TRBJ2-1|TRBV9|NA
TGTGCCAGCAGCGTAGCAGGGGCAGCGAGCTCCTACAATGAGCAGTTCTTC
CASSVAGAASSYNEQFF
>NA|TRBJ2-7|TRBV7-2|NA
TGTGCCAGCAGCTTCGCCGGGGGTGGGGGCTACGAGCAGTACTTC
CASSFAGGGGYEQYF
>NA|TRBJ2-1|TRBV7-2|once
TGTGCCAGCAGCCTCCGAGGGACTTCTACCTACAATGAGCAGTTCTTC
CASSLRGTSTYNEQFF
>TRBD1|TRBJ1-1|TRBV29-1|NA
TGCAGCGTTGCACAGGGGTTCGGCAACACTGAAGCTTTCTTT
CSVAQGFGNTEAFF
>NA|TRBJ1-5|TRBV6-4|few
TGTGCCAGCAGTGAAGTGACAGGTCAGCCCCAGCATTTT
CASSEVTGQPQHF
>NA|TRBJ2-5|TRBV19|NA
TGTGCCAGTAGTCGAGGGGGGGCACTCGAGACCCAGTACTTC
CASSRGGALETQYF
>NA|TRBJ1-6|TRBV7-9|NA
TGTGCCAGCAGCAACACAGGGATTTGGGTTCTGAATTCACCCCTCCACTTT
CASSNTGIWVLNSPLHF
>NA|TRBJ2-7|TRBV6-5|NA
TGTGCCAGCAAGCCGGGATTCGGGGGCGAGCAGTACTTC
CASKPGFGGEQYF
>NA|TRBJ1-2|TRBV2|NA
TGTGCCGGCCGGACAGAGGGCGACTATGGCTACACCTTC
CAGRTEGDYGYTF
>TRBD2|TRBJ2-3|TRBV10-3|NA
TGTGCCATCAGTGAAAGCGGGGGCCTGACAGATACGCAGTATTTT
CAISESGGLTDTQYF
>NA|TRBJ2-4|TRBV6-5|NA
TGTGCCAGCAGACTAACCGGGAGCACGGGGGACATTCAGTACTTC
CASRLTGSTGDIQYF
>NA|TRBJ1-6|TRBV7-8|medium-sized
TGTGCCAGCAGACCCTGGACAGACTATAATTCACCCCTCCACTTT
CASRPWTDYNSPLHF
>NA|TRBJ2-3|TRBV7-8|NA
TGTGCCAGCAGCTTGTGGACAGCTGGTGGAGATACGCAGTATTTT
CASSLWTAGGDTQYF
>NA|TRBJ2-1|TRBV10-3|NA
TGTGCCATCAGTGCAAGGGAGTACAATGAGCAGTTCTTC
CAISAREYNEQFF